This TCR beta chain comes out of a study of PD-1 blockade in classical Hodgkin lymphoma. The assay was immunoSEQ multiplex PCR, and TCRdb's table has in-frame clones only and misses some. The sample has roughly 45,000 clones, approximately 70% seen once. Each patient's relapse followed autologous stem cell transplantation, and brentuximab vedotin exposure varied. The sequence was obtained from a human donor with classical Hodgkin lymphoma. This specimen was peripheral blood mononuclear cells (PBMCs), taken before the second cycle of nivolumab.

The CDR3 DNA sequence: TGTGCCAGCAGTGAATATAAGGGGGCGGGCTATGGCTACACCTTC. This gives the protein CASSEYKGAGYGYTF. The rearrangement uses TRBV25-1 and TRBJ1-2; 7 nucleotides agree with TRBD1. The germline V gene has CDR1 MGHDK and CDR2 SYGVNS. V trimming: 0 bases; J trimming: 4 bases; junction bases outside the gene matches: 5. The CDR3 has 15 amino acids.